This T cell receptor beta chain was identified in a study of OX40 agonist ivuxolimab in advanced cancers. Background on the study: At 82.7% male, the cohort had a mean age of 60 years, ranging from about 23 to 79.

Sequenced by immunoSEQ multiplex PCR; TCRdb stores in-frame clones only, minus some. The data show under 85,000 clones, about nine tenths seen once. Study conclusions and caveats: At 0.1 to 3.0 mg/kg and by week 6, CD4+ and CD8+ T cells in the blood had expanded clonally. Fewer expanded clones were found on average in CD4+ than in CD8+ T cells. Low normalized T-cell clonal expansion also characterized some of the nonresponders.

V lost 5 bases and J lost 5, with 16 bases in between. The CDR3 has 14 amino acids. The germline gives CDR1 MNHEY, CDR2 SVGAGI. In the case of this clone: Its target is not known.

The TCR sequence derives from an adult with an advanced solid tumor such as melanoma, head and neck, liver or kidney cancer. J is TRBJ2-7 and V is TRBV6-5; a weak D match, TRBD1 (6 bases). This specimen was CD4+ or CD8+ T cells sorted from blood, taken in a trial of the OX40 agonist ivuxolimab. The CDR3 sequence is CASSTTGLRHEQYF. The CDR3 nucleotides read TGTGCCAGCAGTACCACAGGGTTACGGCACGAGCAGTACTTC.